The text below deals with one T cell receptor (beta chain). Its antigen remains unknown. These data originate in a study of response to subunit inactivated influenza vaccine. Broader study findings: The authors suggested that few new T cells are recruited per seasonal influenza vaccination.

V was pared by 6 bases and J by 2 bases, with 0 bases of the junction left unmatched. The CDR3 contains 13 residues. CDR1 SQVTM and CDR2 ANQGSEA come from the germline V gene. Using its own MiXCR run on the RT-PCR reads, TCRdb lists one record per CDR3 protein. The sample includes about 530,000 distinct CDR3 sequences, roughly 10% of them seen just once. This clonotype originated in a man aged 50 to 59 who received an inactivated influenza vaccine. The chain carries TRBV29-1 and TRBJ2-6, with 8 nucleotides matching TRBD1. This specimen consisted of PBMCs from blood, obtained on the day of vaccination. The CDR3 is CSVTGAGANVLTF. The DNA for the CDR3 is TGCAGCGTGACAGGGGCTGGGGCCAACGTCCTGACTTTC. Full variable domain (rest looked up from reference TRBV29-1 and TRBJ2-6): SAVISQKPSRDICQRGTSLTIQCQVDSQVTMMFWYRQQPGQSLTLIATANQGSEATYESGFVIDKFPISRPNLTFSTLTVSNMSPEDSSIYLCSVTGAGANVLTFGAGSRLTVL.